A single sample gave rise to the 20 T cell receptor beta chains below, sequenced in a study of blood T cell repertoires in COVID-19. Method: immunoSEQ multiplex PCR; TCRdb's copy keeps in-frame clones and lacks some. The sample carries approximately 240,000 clones, about 80% recorded once. The specimen sequenced was peripheral blood. All receptors come from a woman in her fifties or sixties with acute or convalescent COVID-19.

V and J are TRBV5-1 and TRBJ2-7; D gene uncertain. Germline V gene data show CDR1 as SGHRS and CDR2 as YFSETQ. The CDR3 consists of 13 residues. Trimming left V 0 bases short and J 5 bases short, with 9 bases between. The CDR3 sequence: CASSLEQYHEQYF. The CDR3 DNA reads TGCGCCAGCAGCTTGGAACAGTACCACGAGCAGTACTTC.

The rearrangement joins TRBV6-5 to TRBJ1-6; maybe TRBD1 (5 bases). The V gene lost 4 bases and the J gene lost 7 bases, with 14 bases spanning the gap. The CDR3 covers 15 residues. CDR1 and CDR2 from the germline V gene are MNHEY and SVGAGI. Written as DNA, the CDR3 is TGTGCCAGCAGTTGGAGTGTGCGGGGGAATTCACCCCTCCACTTT. It translates to CASSWSVRGNSPLHF.

The gene calls are TRBV3-1 (or the pseudogene TRBV3-2) and TRBJ2-1; 7 nucleotides line up with TRBD2. This CDR3 comprises 11 residues. Germline assignment: CDR1 LGHDT and CDR2 YNNKEL (reference sequence). V dropped 6 bases and J dropped 9; count of bases not matched to a gene: 2. The CDR3 nucleotides are TGTGCCAGCAGAAGGGAGGGTGAGCAGTTCTTC. Encoded protein: CASRREGEQFF.

This clone is a singleton in its sample. This chain joins TRBV15 and TRBJ2-2; 16 bases agree with TRBD2. V was clipped by 3 bases and J by 4 bases; unmatched bases: 5. From germline, CDR1 is LNHNV and CDR2 YYDKDF (reference sequence). This CDR3 spans 18 amino acids. CDR3 sequence reads: CATSRGLAGGPGTGELFF. CDR3 bases: TGTGCCACCAGCAGGGGACTAGCGGGGGGGCCGGGCACCGGGGAGCTGTTTTTT.

The V and J genes are TRBV19 and TRBJ1-2; 8 bases fit TRBD1. The CDR3 spans 14 residues. Germline CDR1 LNHDA, CDR2 SQIVND (reference sequence). V shed 5 bases, J shed 4 bases, and the junction held 6 bases outside the gene matches. The CDR3 DNA reads TGTGCCAGTAGTGTACAGGGGGGACCCTATGGCTACACCTTC. This encodes CASSVQGGPYGYTF.

The chain links TRBV9 to TRBJ2-7, with 7 bases fitting TRBD1. The CDR3 consists of 14 residues. The J segment lost 1 base and the V segment lost 4 bases, leaving 5 bases of the junction unmatched. Germline values: CDR1 SGDLS, CDR2 YYNGEE. CDR3 sequence reads: CASSPGGTSYEQYF. CDR3 sequence (DNA): TGTGCCAGCAGCCCAGGGGGAACTTCCTACGAGCAGTACTTC.

This clone showed up just once. This chain uses TRBV19 with TRBJ2-1; 7 nucleotides agree with TRBD2. The CDR3 is made up of 17 amino acids. Germline V lookup: CDR1 LNHDA, CDR2 SQIVND (reference sequence). Germline trimming cut 0 bases from V and 0 bases from J; bases unmatched to any gene: 5. In DNA, the CDR3 is TGTGCCAGTAGTATAGATCGGCGGGGGAGCTCCTACAATGAGCAGTTCTTC. Translating it yields CASSIDRRGSSYNEQFF. The variable domain in full, with the rest retrieved from reference TRBV19 and TRBJ2-1, is DGGITQSPKYLFRKEGQNVTLSCEQNLNHDAMYWYRQDPGQGLRLIYYSQIVNDFQKGDIAEGYSVSREKKESFPLTVTSAQKNPTAFYLCASSIDRRGSSYNEQFFGPGTRLTVL.

The V call is TRBV27, the J call TRBJ2-2; 7 positions match TRBD1. The germline V gene encodes CDR1 MNHEY and CDR2 SMNVEV (reference sequence). J lost 8 bases, V lost 5 bases, and 5 bases had no gene match. The CDR3 sequence is 13 residues long. The CDR3 DNA follows: TGTGCCAGCAGTCTCGGGACAGCAGGGGAGCTGTTTTTT. This codes for CASSLGTAGELFF.

This chain joins TRBV29-1 and TRBJ2-7, with 16 bases fitting TRBD2. CDR3 length: 17 residues. J was trimmed by 2 bases and V by 6 bases; bases with no gene match: 10. CDR1 is SQVTM, CDR2 ANQGSEA, per germline. In nucleotides, the CDR3 is TGCAGCGTCACCGGGACTAGCGGGGGGGCGGGCCCCTACGAGCAGTACTTC. Translation: CSVTGTSGGAGPYEQYF.

This clone was picked up a small number of times. The chain is built from TRBV5-1 and TRBJ2-3; 8 bases are shared with TRBD2. CDR3 length: 16 residues. The germline V gene encodes CDR1 SGHRS and CDR2 YFSETQ. The trim removed 0 bases at V and 3 bases at J, leaving 6 bases unmatched. The CDR3 DNA follows: TGCGCCAGCAGCTTGGGGCTCGGGAGGGGTACAGATACGCAGTATTTT. Its translation is CASSLGLGRGTDTQYF.

The chain carries TRBV11-2 and TRBJ1-6, with a possible D match to TRBD1 (5 bases). The germline V gene has CDR1 SGHAT and CDR2 FQNNGV. Trimming removed 7 bases at V and 9 bases at J, with 10 bases between. CDR3 size: 12 residues. CDR3 sequence (DNA): TGTGCCAGCACCCAGGGCGGTTCACCCCTCCACTTT. Amino acids: CASTQGGSPLHF.

This chain links TRBV9 with TRBJ1-3, with 7 positions matching TRBD1. V was pared by 3 bases and J by 0 bases, with 6 bases of the junction left unmatched. Germline values: CDR1 SGDLS, CDR2 YYNGEE. This CDR3 spans 16 amino acids. This chain's CDR3 is CASSALGGSSGNTIYF. The CDR3 DNA sequence: TGTGCCAGCAGCGCCCTAGGGGGCAGCTCTGGAAACACCATATATTTT.

In nucleotides, the CDR3 is TGTGCCAGCAGTTTATTGACGGGACAGGTTAACTATGGCTACACCTTC. This codes for CASSLLTGQVNYGYTF. The rearrangement joins TRBV28 to TRBJ1-2; 8 positions agree with TRBD1. This CDR3 comprises 16 residues. The germline CDR1 and CDR2 sequences are MDHEN and SYDVKM. The J segment lost 1 base and the V segment lost 1 base, leaving 5 bases of the junction unmatched.

This clone was detected a few times. This chain connects TRBV2 to TRBJ1-2; 7 bases are a match to TRBD1. CDR1 is SNHLY and CDR2 is FYNNEI in the germline V gene. CDR3 length: 14 residues. V gave up 1 base and J gave up 3 bases; unmatched junction bases: 2. The CDR3 nucleotides are TGTGCCAGCAGTGAAGGGACAGGTTACTATGGCTACACCTTC. Translated, it gives CASSEGTGYYGYTF.

The chain links TRBV5-6 to TRBJ2-3; TRBD2 agrees at 9 bases. Germline lookup yields CDR1 SGHDT and CDR2 YYEEEE. V lost 4 bases to trimming and J lost 4 bases; unmatched junction nucleotides: 7. CDR3 length equals 15 residues. CDR3 residues: CASSPPGLASDTQYF. The CDR3 DNA sequence: TGTGCCAGCAGCCCGCCGGGACTAGCATCAGATACGCAGTATTTT.

This chain joins TRBV9 and TRBJ2-7; the match to TRBD2 covers 12 bases. Losses at the gene ends were 4 bases for V and 4 bases for J; bases not matched to a gene: 6. The length of the CDR3 is 15 residues. Looked up from germline, CDR1 is SGDLS and CDR2 is YYNGEE. In DNA form, the CDR3 reads TGTGCCAGCAGCCCTAGGGGACTAGCGGGTTACGAGCAGTACTTC. Encoded protein: CASSPRGLAGYEQYF.

The gene calls are TRBV18 and TRBJ1-4; unclear D gene. This CDR3 has 14 amino acids. V lost 4 bases and J 5 bases, leaving 11 bases between the germline ends. Germline V gives CDR1 KGHSH, CDR2 LQKENI. Here the CDR3 reads CASSRNPGNEKLFF. CDR3 sequence (DNA): TGTGCCAGCTCACGAAACCCGGGGAATGAAAAACTGTTTTTT.

The chain employs TRBV7-9 and TRBJ2-3; TRBD2 matches 12 bases. The J segment lost 4 bases and the V segment lost 4 bases, leaving 12 bases of the junction unmatched. Germline V gene sequence: CDR1 SEHNR, CDR2 FQNEAQ (reference sequence). This CDR3 is built from 18 residues. DNA for the CDR3: TGTGCCAGCAGCTCCCCTCCCGCTAGCGGGGGGGCGGCAGATACGCAGTATTTT. Translation: CASSSPPASGGAADTQYF. Looking up the rest from reference TRBV7-9 and TRBJ2-3 gives the full variable domain: DTGVSQNPRHKITKRGQNVTFRCDPISEHNRLYWYRQTLGQGPEFLTYFQNEAQLEKSRLLSDRFSAERPKGSFSTLEIQRTEQGDSAMYLCASSSPPASGGAADTQYFGPGTRLTVL.

The V call is TRBV27, the J call TRBJ2-5; 15 nucleotides agree with TRBD2. The CDR3 totals 18 residues. CDR1 is MNHEY, CDR2 SMNVEV, per germline (reference sequence). Trimming cost V 5 bases and J 5 bases; bases outside gene matches: 12. This CDR3 is CASSLSGLAGGTAETQYF. The CDR3 coding sequence is TGTGCCAGCAGTCTAAGCGGACTAGCGGGGGGGACGGCCGAGACCCAGTACTTC.

J is TRBJ1-5 and V is TRBV5-6; 7 bases match TRBD1. This CDR3 has 15 residues. V shed 0 bases, J shed 4 bases, and the junction held 4 bases outside the gene matches. The germline V gene encodes CDR1 SGHDT and CDR2 YYEEEE. The CDR3 sequence: CASSLGQGVNQPQHF. The CDR3 nucleotides read TGTGCCAGCAGCTTGGGCCAGGGGGTAAATCAGCCCCAGCATTTT.